The 19 T cell receptor beta chains given below trace back to one sample, sequenced in a study of identical twins. Using its own MiXCR run on the 5' RACE reads, TCRdb lists one record per CDR3 protein. The sample yields fewer than 250,000 distinct CDR3 sequences, 6% to 8.5% seen once. This sample also belongs to another study, concerning yellow fever vaccine responses in identical twins.

Sequencing input: CD8+ T cells sorted from blood. The source is a woman aged 18-29 years in good health.

There are many counts of this clonotype. This chain links TRBV10-3 with TRBJ2-1; the D is unclear. V was cut by 5 bases and J by 6 bases, with 11 bases left in between. Per germline, CDR1 ENHRY and CDR2 SYGVKD. The CDR3 is 13 residues long. The CDR3 region has the DNA TGTGCCATCAGTCCCGGACCCAGCAATGAGCAGTTCTTC. Its translation: CAISPGPSNEQFF.

The rearrangement links TRBV24-1 to TRBJ1-5; 9 bases are shared with TRBD1. In germline, CDR1 is KGHDR, CDR2 SFDVKD. The CDR3 spans 14 residues. The V segment lost 9 bases and the J segment 4 bases; nucleotides outside the gene matches: 6. The CDR3, as DNA: TGTGCCACCGGGGGACAGGGAATTAATCAGCCCCAGCATTTT. Its translation: CATGGQGINQPQHF.

V and J are TRBV10-3 and TRBJ2-2, with no clear D. The CDR3 loop spans 16 amino acids. Trimming cost V 0 bases and J 4 bases, with 12 bases left between them. Germline V CDR1 and CDR2: ENHRY, SYGVKD. This CDR3 is CAISESWTPGTGELFF. The CDR3 coding sequence is TGTGCCATCAGTGAGTCCTGGACCCCGGGCACCGGGGAGCTGTTTTTT.

This clonotype was found many times. This chain links TRBV12-3 or TRBV12-4 with TRBJ2-2; TRBD2 might be the D (6 bases). CDR3 length: 15 amino acids. Between the trimmed V and J ends, which lost 2 bases and 0 bases, there was a span of 7 bases. CDR3 loop: CASSLRTTNTGELFF. DNA of the CDR3: TGTGCCAGCAGTTTACGGACTACGAACACCGGGGAGCTGTTTTTT.

The J gene is TRBJ2-3, the V gene TRBV10-2; 10 bases agree with TRBD1. Germline assignment: CDR1 WSHSY and CDR2 SAAADI. Trimming at V came to 0 bases and at J to 6 bases, leaving 9 bases not matched to a gene. The CDR3 is 17 residues long. CDR3: CASSESWRTGGADTQYF. The CDR3 coding sequence is TGCGCCAGCAGTGAGTCATGGAGGACAGGGGGGGCCGATACGCAGTATTTT.

In its sample, this clonotype was seen a few times. J is TRBJ2-1 and V is TRBV7-8, with a tentative D call TRBD1 (5 bases). CDR3 size: 13 residues. Germline V gives CDR1 SGHVS, CDR2 FQNEAQ. V was trimmed by 7 bases and J by 4 bases, leaving 11 bases between them. For the CDR3, the DNA is TGTGCCAGCAAAAGGACACCATACAATGAGCAGTTCTTC. Translation gives CASKRTPYNEQFF.

This clonotype was seen only a few times. J is TRBJ2-1 and V is TRBV5-1; tentative D call: TRBD2 (6 bases). The CDR3 has 16 residues. Trimming took off 6 bases at V and 8 bases at J, with 24 bases between the two ends. Germline-derived CDR1 and CDR2 are SGHRS and YFSETQ. The DNA for the CDR3 is TGCGCCAGCACAACGGTAGCGGTCCGTGGATCCGATGAGCAGTTCTTC. Encoded protein: CASTTVAVRGSDEQFF.

In this sample, this clonotype turned up a few times. The chain is built from TRBV15 and TRBJ2-1, with D perhaps matching TRBD1 or TRBD2 (5 bases each). CDR1 and CDR2 (germline): LNHNV, YYDKDF (reference sequence). Trimming stripped 3 bases from V and 6 bases from J, with 18 bases between. The CDR3 covers 16 residues. The CDR3 sequence is CATSSVEGLGLNEQFF. CDR3 sequence (DNA): TGTGCCACCAGCAGTGTCGAGGGGTTAGGGCTCAATGAGCAGTTCTTC.

The chain joins TRBV7-8 to TRBJ2-7; 8 nucleotides agree with TRBD1. The germline gives CDR1 SGHVS, CDR2 FQNEAQ. V was pared by 5 bases and J by 11 bases, with 11 bases of the junction left unmatched. The CDR3 is 13 amino acids. The CDR3 coding sequence is TGTGCCAGCAGCACCACGACAGGGGCGGTGGAGTACGTC. It codes for CASSTTTGAVEYV.

The CDR3 spells CASSLVAAKNIQYF. The CDR3 DNA reads TGTGCCAGCAGTTTAGTGGCGGCCAAAAACATTCAGTACTTC. V and J are TRBV27 and TRBJ2-4, with unresolved D. CDR3 length: 14 amino acids. Germline values: CDR1 MNHEY, CDR2 SMNVEV (reference sequence). V lost 2 bases and J lost 1, with 6 bases in between.

There are a few counts of this clonotype. The chain has TRBV13 and TRBJ2-7, with 8 bases that match TRBD1. The CDR3 is made up of 12 amino acids. Per germline, CDR1 PRHDT and CDR2 FYEKMQ (reference sequence). DNA for the CDR3: TGTGCCAGCAGCTCTGACAGGGGAGTGTGGACCGTC. Its translation is CASSSDRGVWTV.

This clonotype has at least ten counts. A read error may account for a junction end that differs from germline. The chain employs TRBV11-2 and TRBJ2-3, with TRBD2 matching over 10 bases. CDR1 and CDR2 (germline): SGHAT, FQNNGV. The CDR3 is 19 amino acids. The CDR3 spells CASSLPSGRADMGTDTQYF. As DNA, the CDR3 is TGTGCCAGCAGCCTTCCTAGCGGGAGAGCCGATATGGGCACGGATACGCAGTATTTT.

This clonotype was detected many times. This chain uses TRBV4-2 with TRBJ2-1, with 9 positions matching TRBD2. The CDR3 contains 16 residues. The V gene end was trimmed by 0 bases and the J gene end by 8 bases; junction bases not matched to a gene: 8. Germline V CDR1 and CDR2: LGHNA, YNFKEQ. CDR3 coding DNA: TGTGCCAGCAGCCAAGATGGCGGGGGGGCGACGGATGAGCAGTTCTTC. Its protein product is CASSQDGGGATDEQFF.

This clonotype was recorded at least ten times. The chain carries TRBV29-1 and TRBJ2-5; D remains unclear. The CDR3 has 13 amino acids. Trimming took off 5 bases at V and 0 bases at J, with 10 bases between the two ends. The germline CDR1 and CDR2 sequences are SQVTM and ANQGSEA. The CDR3 is CSVQSEYQETQYF. The CDR3 DNA follows: TGCAGCGTTCAAAGCGAATACCAAGAGACCCAGTACTTC.

Ten or more counts support this clonotype. This chain joins TRBV25-1 and TRBJ2-1; a weak D match, TRBD2 (5 bases). The CDR3 is 13 residues long. V was shortened by 5 bases and J by 7 bases, with 12 bases between the two germline ends. Germline V gives CDR1 MGHDK, CDR2 SYGVNS. DNA for the CDR3: TGTGCCAGCAGTTTGGCGGGTTGGAATGAGCAGTTCTTC. Translating gives CASSLAGWNEQFF.

This clonotype was observed a few times. The J gene is TRBJ2-1, the V gene TRBV7-3; 12 positions agree with TRBD2. V lost 6 bases and J lost 8; bases outside the gene matches: 11. The V gene's germline CDR1 is SGHTA and CDR2 FQGTGA. The CDR3 totals 16 residues. The CDR3 DNA follows: TGTGCCAGCAGTCCGGGACTAGCGGGCCCTCTCGATGAGCAGTTCTTC. Residues: CASSPGLAGPLDEQFF.

This clonotype showed up many times. The chain employs TRBV29-1 and TRBJ2-1; D is ambiguous. V was clipped by 4 bases and J by 4 bases, with 5 bases between them. The germline V gene encodes CDR1 SQVTM and CDR2 ANQGSEA. This CDR3 has 11 residues. CDR3 in amino acids: CSVGGYNEQFF. The CDR3 nucleotides read TGCAGCGTTGGGGGTTACAATGAGCAGTTCTTC.

V and J are TRBV5-6 and TRBJ2-7; TRBD1 matches 9 bases. The CDR3 extends over 14 amino acids. Losses at the gene ends were 3 bases for V and 6 bases for J; bases not matched to a gene: 7. Germline V lookup: CDR1 SGHDT, CDR2 YYEEEE. Written as DNA, the CDR3 is TGTGCCAGCAGCTGGGGGACAGGGTTCGGCGAGCAGTACTTC. Translation: CASSWGTGFGEQYF.

A few counts support this clonotype. The V gene is TRBV9, the J gene TRBJ1-1; no clear D. Germline lookup yields CDR1 SGDLS and CDR2 YYNGEE. This CDR3 has 15 amino acids. Trimming left V 0 bases short and J 7 bases short, with 16 bases between. The CDR3 DNA is TGTGCCAGCAGCGTAGATAACAGCGCCGATTTTGAAGCTTTCTTT. Its protein product is CASSVDNSADFEAFF.